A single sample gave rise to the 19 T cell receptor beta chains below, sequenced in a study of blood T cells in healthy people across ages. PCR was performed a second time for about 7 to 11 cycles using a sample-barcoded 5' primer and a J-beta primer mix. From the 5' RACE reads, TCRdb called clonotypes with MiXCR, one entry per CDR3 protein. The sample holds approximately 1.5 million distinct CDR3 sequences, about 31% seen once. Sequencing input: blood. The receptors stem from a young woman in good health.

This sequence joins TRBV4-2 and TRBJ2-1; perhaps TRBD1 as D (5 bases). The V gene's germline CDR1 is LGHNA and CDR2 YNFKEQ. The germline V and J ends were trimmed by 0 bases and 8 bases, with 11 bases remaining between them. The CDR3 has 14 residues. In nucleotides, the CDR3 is TGTGCCAGCAGCCAAGATATGAGGACACATGAGCAGTTCTTC. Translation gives CASSQDMRTHEQFF.

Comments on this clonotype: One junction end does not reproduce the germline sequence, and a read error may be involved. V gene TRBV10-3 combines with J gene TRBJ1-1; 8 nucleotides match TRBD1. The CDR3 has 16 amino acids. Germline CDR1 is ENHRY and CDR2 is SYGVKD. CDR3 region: CAISEFQGAMNAEAFF. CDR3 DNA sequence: TGTGCCATCAGTGAGTTTCAGGGGGCGATGAACGCTGAAGCTTTCTTT.

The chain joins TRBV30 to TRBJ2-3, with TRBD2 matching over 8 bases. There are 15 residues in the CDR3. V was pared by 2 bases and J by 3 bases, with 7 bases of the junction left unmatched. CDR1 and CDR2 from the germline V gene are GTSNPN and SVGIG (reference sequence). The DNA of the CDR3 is TGTGCCTGGAGTACCTTAGCGGGAAGTACAGATACGCAGTATTTT. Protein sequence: CAWSTLAGSTDTQYF.

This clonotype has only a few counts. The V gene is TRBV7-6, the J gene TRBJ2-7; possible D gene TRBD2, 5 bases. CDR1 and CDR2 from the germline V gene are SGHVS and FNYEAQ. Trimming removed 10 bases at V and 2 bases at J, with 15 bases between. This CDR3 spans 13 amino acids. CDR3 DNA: TGTGCCACGGGATCTGGCGGAACCTACGAGCAGTACTTC. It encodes CATGSGGTYEQYF.

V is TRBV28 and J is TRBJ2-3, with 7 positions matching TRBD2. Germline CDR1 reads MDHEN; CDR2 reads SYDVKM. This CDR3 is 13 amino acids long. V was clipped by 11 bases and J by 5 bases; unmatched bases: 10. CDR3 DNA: TGTGCCGGACGACCTGCGGGAGTAGATACGCAGTATTTT. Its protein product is CAGRPAGVDTQYF.

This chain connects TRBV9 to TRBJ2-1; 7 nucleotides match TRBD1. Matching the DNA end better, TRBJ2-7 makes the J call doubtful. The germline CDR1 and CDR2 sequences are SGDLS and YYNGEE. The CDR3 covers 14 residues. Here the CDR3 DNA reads TGTGCCAGCAGCCCGACAGGGTCCTACAATGAGCAGTACTTC. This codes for CASSPTGSYNEQYF.

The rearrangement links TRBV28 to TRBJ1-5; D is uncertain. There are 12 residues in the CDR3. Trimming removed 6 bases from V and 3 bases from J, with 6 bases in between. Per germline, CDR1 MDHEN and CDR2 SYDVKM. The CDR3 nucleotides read TGTGCCAGCAGGTCAGCCAATCAGCCCCAGCATTTT. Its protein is CASRSANQPQHF.

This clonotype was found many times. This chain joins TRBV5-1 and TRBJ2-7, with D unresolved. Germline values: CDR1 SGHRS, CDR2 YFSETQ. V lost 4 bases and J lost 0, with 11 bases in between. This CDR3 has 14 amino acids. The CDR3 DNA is TGCGCCAGCAGCACCGGACGTAGCTCCTACGAGCAGTACTTC. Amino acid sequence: CASSTGRSSYEQYF.

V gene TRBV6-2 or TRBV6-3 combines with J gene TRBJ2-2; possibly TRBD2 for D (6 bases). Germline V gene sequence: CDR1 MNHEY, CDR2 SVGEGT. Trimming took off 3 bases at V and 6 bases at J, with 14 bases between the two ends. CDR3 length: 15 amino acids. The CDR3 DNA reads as TGTGCCAGCAGTTATCAAGCATCGGGGGCCGGGGAGCTGTTTTTT. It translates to CASSYQASGAGELFF.

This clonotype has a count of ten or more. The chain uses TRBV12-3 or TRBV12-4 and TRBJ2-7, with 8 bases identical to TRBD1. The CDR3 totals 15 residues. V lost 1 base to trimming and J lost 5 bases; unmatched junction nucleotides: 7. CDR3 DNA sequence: TGTGCCAGCAGTTTAGAAGCAGGGGGCTTCAACGAGCAGTACTTC. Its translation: CASSLEAGGFNEQYF.

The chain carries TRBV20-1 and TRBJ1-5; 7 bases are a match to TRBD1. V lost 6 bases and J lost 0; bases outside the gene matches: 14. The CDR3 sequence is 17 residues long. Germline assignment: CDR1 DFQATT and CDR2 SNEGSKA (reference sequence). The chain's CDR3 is CSAVSPGTVYSNQPQHF. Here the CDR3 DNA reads TGCAGTGCCGTCTCCCCCGGGACAGTATATAGCAATCAGCCCCAGCATTTT.

CDR3 sequence: CASGLSGQPAPYRIRNEQFF. DNA for the CDR3: TGTGCTAGTGGTTTGTCGGGACAGCCTGCTCCTTACCGTATTCGCAATGAGCAGTTCTTC. V usage is TRBV12-5 and J usage is TRBJ2-1; 7 bases fit TRBD1. CDR1 and CDR2 (germline): LGHNT, FRNRAP. V dropped 2 bases and J dropped 6; count of bases not matched to a gene: 22. The CDR3 is made up of 20 amino acids.

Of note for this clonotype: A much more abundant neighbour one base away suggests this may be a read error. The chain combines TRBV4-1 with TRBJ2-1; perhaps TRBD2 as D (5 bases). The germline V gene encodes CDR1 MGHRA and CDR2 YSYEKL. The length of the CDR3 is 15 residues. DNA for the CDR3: TGCGCCTGCAGCACGTCCCGGGACTCCTACAATGAGCAGTTCTTC. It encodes CACSTSRDSYNEQFF.

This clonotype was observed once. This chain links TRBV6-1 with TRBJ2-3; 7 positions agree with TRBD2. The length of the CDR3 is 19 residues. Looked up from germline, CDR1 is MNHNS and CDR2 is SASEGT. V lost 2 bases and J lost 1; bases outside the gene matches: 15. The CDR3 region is CASSEFAGAPADGTDTQYF. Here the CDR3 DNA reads TGTGCCAGCAGTGAATTTGCGGGAGCACCAGCGGATGGCACAGATACGCAGTATTTT.

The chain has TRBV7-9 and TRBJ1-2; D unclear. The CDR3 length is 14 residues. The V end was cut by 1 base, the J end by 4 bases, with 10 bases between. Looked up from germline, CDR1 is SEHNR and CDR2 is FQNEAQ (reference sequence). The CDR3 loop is CASSLGSGVYGYTF. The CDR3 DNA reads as TGTGCCAGCAGCTTAGGATCCGGGGTCTATGGCTACACCTTC.

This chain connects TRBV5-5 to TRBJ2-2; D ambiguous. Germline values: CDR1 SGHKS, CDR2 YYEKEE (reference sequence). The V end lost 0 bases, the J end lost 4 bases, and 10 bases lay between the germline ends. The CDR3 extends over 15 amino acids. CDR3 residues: CASSLVTRTTGELFF. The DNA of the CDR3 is TGTGCCAGCAGCTTGGTAACAAGAACCACCGGGGAGCTGTTTTTT.

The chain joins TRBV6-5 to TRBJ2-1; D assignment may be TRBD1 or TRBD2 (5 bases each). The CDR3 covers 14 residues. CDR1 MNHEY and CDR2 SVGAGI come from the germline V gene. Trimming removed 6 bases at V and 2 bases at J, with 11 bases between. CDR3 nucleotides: TGTGCCAGCAGGGGGGAGATTACCTACAATGAGCAGTTCTTC. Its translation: CASRGEITYNEQFF.

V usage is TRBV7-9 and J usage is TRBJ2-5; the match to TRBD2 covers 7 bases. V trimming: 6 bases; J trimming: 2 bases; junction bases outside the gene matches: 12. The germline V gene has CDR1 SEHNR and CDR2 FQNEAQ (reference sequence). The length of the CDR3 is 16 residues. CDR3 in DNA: TGTGCCAGCAGTTCAAACGGGGGGTCCTTACAAGAGACCCAGTACTTC. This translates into CASSSNGGSLQETQYF.

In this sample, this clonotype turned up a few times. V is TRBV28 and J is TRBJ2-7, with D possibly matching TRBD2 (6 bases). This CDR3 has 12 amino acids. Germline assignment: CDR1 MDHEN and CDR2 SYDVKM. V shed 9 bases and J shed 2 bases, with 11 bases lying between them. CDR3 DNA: TGTGCCAGTGGACTACAAGCCTACGAGCAGTACTTC. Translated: CASGLQAYEQYF. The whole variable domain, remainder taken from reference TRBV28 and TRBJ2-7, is DVKVTQSSRYLVKRTGEKVFLECVQDMDHENMFWYRQDPGLGLRLIYFSYDVKMKEKGDIPEGYSVSREKKERFSLILESASTNQTSMYLCASGLQAYEQYFGPGTRLTVT.